The clone carrying this TCR beta chain was observed at least ten times. Each ophthalmopathy patient scored at least 3 on the Clinical Activity Score and at least 4 on NOSPECS grade, with duration under 3 months. The data belong to a study of T cells in Graves' hyperthyroidism and ophthalmopathy. Authors of the study amplified TCR beta CDR3 regions from RNA transcripts. The study used the HTBI primer set for a first-round RT-PCR of the TCR CDR3. TCRdb reprocessed the multiplex PCR reads with MiXCR, giving one entry per CDR3 protein. Here the sample spans 250,000 to 350,000 distinct CDR3 sequences, roughly 20% being singletons. This clonotype was obtained from a young man with Graves' ophthalmopathy. The sequenced sample consisted of blood.

CDR3 loop: CASSSLASGGTYNEQFF. The DNA of the CDR3 is TGTGCCAGCAGCTCCCTGGCTAGCGGGGGGACCTACAATGAGCAGTTCTTC. The chain couples TRBV5-6 to TRBJ2-1; 11 nucleotides agree with TRBD2. With V trimmed by 3 bases and J by 2 bases, 7 bases remained unmatched. The CDR3 runs to 17 residues. CDR1 is SGHDT and CDR2 is YYEEEE in the germline V gene.